This T cell receptor beta chain came from a study of control samples from healthy donors and cancer patients. Using immunoSEQ multiplex PCR, the repertoire was profiled, and TCRdb retains in-frame clones only, with some absent. The sample lists 75,000 to 95,000 clones, more than 80% occurring once. The CDR3 contains 13 residues. In germline, CDR1 is WSHSY, CDR2 SAAADI. V gave up 2 bases and J gave up 4 bases, with 3 bases separating them. The chain employs TRBV10-2 and TRBJ1-6; D gene unclear. Sequencing input: blood. The sequence came from a woman aged 25 to 39 in good health. The CDR3 sequence is CASSEQYNSPLHF. CDR3 sequence (DNA): TGCGCCAGCAGTGAGCAGTATAATTCACCCCTCCACTTT.